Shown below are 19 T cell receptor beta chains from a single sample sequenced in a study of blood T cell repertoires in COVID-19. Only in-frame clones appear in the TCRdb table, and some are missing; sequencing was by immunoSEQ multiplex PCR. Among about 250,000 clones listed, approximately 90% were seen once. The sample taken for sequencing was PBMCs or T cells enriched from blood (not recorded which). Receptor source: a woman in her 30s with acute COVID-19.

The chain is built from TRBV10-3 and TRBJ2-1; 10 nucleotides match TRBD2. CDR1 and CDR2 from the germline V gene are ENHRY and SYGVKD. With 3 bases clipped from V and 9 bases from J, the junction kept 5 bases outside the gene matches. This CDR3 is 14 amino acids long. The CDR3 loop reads CAISELAGPFEQFF. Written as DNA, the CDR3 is TGTGCCATCAGTGAACTAGCGGGACCCTTTGAGCAGTTCTTC.

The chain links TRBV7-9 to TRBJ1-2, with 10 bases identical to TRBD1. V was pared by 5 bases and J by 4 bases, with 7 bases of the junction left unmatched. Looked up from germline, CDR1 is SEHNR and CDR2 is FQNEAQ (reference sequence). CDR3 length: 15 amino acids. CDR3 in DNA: TGTGCCAGCAGCCCGAACGACAGGGGGCCCTATGGCTACACCTTC. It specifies CASSPNDRGPYGYTF.

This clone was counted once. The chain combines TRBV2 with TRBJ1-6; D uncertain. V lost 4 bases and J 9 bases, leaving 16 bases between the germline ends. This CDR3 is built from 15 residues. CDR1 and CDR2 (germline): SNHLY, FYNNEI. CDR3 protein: CASSVAEGPLSPLHF. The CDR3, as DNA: TGTGCCAGCAGTGTGGCGGAAGGCCCCCTTTCACCCCTCCACTTT. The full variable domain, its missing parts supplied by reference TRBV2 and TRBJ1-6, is EPEVTQTPSHQVTQMGQEVILRCVPISNHLYFYWYRQILGQKVEFLVSFYNNEISEKSEIFDDQFSVERPDGSNFTLKIRSTKLEDSAMYFCASSVAEGPLSPLHFGNGTRLTVT.

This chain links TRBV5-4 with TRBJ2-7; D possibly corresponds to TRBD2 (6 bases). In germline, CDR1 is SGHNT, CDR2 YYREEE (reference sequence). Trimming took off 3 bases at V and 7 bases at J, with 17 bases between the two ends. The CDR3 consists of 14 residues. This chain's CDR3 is CASSSGLGGLEQYF. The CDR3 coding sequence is TGTGCCAGCAGCTCGGGACTCGGAGGACTTGAGCAGTACTTC.

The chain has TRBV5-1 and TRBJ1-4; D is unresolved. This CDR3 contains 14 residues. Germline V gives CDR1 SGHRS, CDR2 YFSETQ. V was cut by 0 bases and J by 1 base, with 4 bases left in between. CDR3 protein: CASSLGGTNEKLFF. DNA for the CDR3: TGCGCCAGCAGCTTGGGCGGAACTAATGAAAAACTGTTTTTT.

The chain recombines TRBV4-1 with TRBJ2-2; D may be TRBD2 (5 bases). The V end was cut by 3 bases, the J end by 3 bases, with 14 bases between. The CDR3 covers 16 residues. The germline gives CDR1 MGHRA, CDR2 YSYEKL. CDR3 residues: CASSQTVSRDTGELFF. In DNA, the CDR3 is TGCGCCAGCAGCCAGACCGTGTCGAGGGACACCGGGGAGCTGTTTTTT.

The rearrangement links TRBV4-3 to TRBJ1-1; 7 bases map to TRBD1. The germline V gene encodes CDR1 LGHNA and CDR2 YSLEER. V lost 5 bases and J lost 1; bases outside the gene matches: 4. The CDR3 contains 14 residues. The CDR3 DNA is TGCGCCAGCAGCACCCGGACAGGGAACACTGAAGCTTTCTTT. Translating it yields CASSTRTGNTEAFF.

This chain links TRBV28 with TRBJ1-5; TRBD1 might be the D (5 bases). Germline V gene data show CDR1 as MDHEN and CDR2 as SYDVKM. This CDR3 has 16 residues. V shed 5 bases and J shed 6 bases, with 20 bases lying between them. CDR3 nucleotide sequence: TGTGCCAGCAGTCCCCAGGGTGCCGGTTGGTTTCAGCCCCAGCATTTT. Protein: CASSPQGAGWFQPQHF.

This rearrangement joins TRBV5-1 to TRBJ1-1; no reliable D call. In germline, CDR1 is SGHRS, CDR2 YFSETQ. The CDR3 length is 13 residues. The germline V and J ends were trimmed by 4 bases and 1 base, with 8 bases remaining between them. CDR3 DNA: TGCGCCAGCAGCCCGCGGGGGAACACTGAAGCTTTCTTT. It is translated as CASSPRGNTEAFF.

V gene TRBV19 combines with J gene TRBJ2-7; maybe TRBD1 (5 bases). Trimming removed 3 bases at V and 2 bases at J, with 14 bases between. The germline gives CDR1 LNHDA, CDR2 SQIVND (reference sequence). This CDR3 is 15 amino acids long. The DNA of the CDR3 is TGTGCCAGTAGTATCGGGCAGGGAAATACCTACGAGCAGTACTTC. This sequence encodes CASSIGQGNTYEQYF.

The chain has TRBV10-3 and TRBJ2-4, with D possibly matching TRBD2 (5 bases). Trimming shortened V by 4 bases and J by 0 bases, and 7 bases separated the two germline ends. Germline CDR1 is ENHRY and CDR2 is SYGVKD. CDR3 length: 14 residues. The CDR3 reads CAISVEGAKNIQYF. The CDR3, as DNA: TGTGCCATCAGTGTTGAGGGAGCCAAAAACATTCAGTACTTC.

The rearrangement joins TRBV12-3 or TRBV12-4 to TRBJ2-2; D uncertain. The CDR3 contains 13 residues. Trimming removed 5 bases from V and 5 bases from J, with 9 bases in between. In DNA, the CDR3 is TGTGCCAGCAGTAAGCCCGAGACCGGGGAGCTGTTTTTT. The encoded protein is CASSKPETGELFF.

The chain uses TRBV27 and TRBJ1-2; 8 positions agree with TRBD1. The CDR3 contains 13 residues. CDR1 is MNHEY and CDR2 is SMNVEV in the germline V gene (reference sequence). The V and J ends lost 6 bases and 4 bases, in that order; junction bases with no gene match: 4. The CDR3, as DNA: TGTGCCAGCAGAGCAGGGGGCAGCTATGGCTACACCTTC. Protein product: CASRAGGSYGYTF.

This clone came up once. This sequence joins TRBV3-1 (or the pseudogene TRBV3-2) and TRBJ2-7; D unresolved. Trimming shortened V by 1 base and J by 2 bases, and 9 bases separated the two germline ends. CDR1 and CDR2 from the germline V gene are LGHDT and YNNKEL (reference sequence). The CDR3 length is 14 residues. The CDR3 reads CASSQGQLTYEQYF. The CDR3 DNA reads TGTGCCAGCAGCCAAGGACAATTAACCTACGAGCAGTACTTC.

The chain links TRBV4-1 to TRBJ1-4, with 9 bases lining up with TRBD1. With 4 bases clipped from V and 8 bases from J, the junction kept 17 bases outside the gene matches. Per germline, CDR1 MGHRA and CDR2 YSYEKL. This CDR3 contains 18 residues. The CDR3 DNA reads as TGCGCCAGCAGCCCGGTTTCCGGGACAGGGAGGTCGAGAGAAAAACTGTTTTTT. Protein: CASSPVSGTGRSREKLFF.

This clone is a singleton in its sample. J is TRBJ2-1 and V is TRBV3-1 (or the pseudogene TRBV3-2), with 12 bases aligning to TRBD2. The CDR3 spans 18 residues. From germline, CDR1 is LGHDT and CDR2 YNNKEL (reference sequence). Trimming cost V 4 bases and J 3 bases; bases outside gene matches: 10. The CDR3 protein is CASSRTTSGGIVYNEQFF. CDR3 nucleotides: TGTGCCAGCAGCCGCACTACTAGCGGGGGGATTGTCTACAATGAGCAGTTCTTC.

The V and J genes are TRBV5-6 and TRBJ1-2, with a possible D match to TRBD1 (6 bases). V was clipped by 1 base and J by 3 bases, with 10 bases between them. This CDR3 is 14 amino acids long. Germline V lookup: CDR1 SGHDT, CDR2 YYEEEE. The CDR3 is CASSLWPGDYGYTF. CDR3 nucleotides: TGTGCCAGCAGCTTGTGGCCAGGGGACTATGGCTACACCTTC.

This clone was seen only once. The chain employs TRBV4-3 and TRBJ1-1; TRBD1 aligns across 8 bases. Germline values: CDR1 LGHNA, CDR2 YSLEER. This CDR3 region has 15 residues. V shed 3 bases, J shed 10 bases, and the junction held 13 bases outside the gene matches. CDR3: CASSHNWETGASAFF. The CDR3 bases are TGCGCCAGCAGCCACAACTGGGAGACAGGGGCTTCAGCTTTCTTT.

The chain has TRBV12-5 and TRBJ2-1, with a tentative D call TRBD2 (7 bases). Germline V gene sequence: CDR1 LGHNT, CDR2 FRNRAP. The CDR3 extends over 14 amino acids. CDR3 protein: CAPFICGGLGGQFF. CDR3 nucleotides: TGTGCCCCTTTTATTTGCGGGGGCCTCGGGGGGCAGTTCTTC.